One and the same sample provided the 8 T cell receptor beta chains below, sequenced in a study of blood T cell repertoires in COVID-19. Some clones are missing from TCRdb's copy, which holds only in-frame ones; the method was immunoSEQ multiplex PCR. The sample holds 100,000 to 150,000 clones; 70% to 90% are singletons and the top ten take around 4%. Material: peripheral blood. The source is a man aged 60-69 years with acute or convalescent COVID-19.

The V and J genes are TRBV6-2 or TRBV6-3 and TRBJ2-1; 7 bases align to TRBD1. V shed 5 bases, J shed 3 bases, and the junction held 7 bases outside the gene matches. The CDR3 loop spans 15 amino acids. CDR1 is MNHEY, CDR2 SVGEGT, per germline. This CDR3 reads CASSPYRGDYNEQFF. CDR3 nucleotides: TGTGCCAGCAGTCCATACAGGGGAGACTACAATGAGCAGTTCTTC.

The chain links TRBV9 to TRBJ1-2; D possibly corresponds to TRBD1 (5 bases). Trimming shortened V by 4 bases and J by 9 bases, and 19 bases separated the two germline ends. In germline, CDR1 is SGDLS, CDR2 YYNGEE. This CDR3 comprises 14 residues. The CDR3 sequence is CASSPPAGPESYTF. The CDR3 nucleotides read TGTGCCAGCAGCCCCCCGGCAGGGCCAGAGAGCTACACCTTC.

J is TRBJ2-1 and V is TRBV28, with 8 nucleotides matching TRBD2. CDR3 length equals 13 residues. Germline V gene data show CDR1 as MDHEN and CDR2 as SYDVKM. V lost 7 bases to trimming and J lost 7 bases; unmatched junction nucleotides: 6. CDR3 nucleotide sequence: TGTGCCAGCACCCGGGGCGGGAGGAATGAGCAGTTCTTC. It translates to CASTRGGRNEQFF. Full variable domain (remainder filled in from reference TRBV28 and TRBJ2-1): DVKVTQSSRYLVKRTGEKVFLECVQDMDHENMFWYRQDPGLGLRLIYFSYDVKMKEKGDIPEGYSVSREKKERFSLILESASTNQTSMYLCASTRGGRNEQFFGPGTRLTVL.

The chain has TRBV11-2 and TRBJ2-7; perhaps TRBD1 as D (6 bases). V lost 5 bases to trimming and J lost 3 bases, with 8 bases between them. Germline V gene data show CDR1 as SGHAT and CDR2 as FQNNGV. The CDR3 contains 12 residues. The CDR3 DNA sequence: TGTGCCAGCAGCATACAGGGCTACGAGCAGTACTTC. Encoded protein: CASSIQGYEQYF.

The V call is TRBV7-2, the J call TRBJ2-1, with TRBD2 matching over 7 bases. Unmatched junction bases numbered 4, after V lost 5 bases and J lost 6 bases. This CDR3 is built from 13 residues. CDR1 and CDR2 (germline): SGHTA, FQGNSA. The CDR3 loop is CASSPGLVNEQFF. The CDR3 region has the DNA TGTGCCAGCAGCCCCGGACTAGTCAATGAGCAGTTCTTC.

This clone occurred once. This chain links TRBV19 with TRBJ1-5; 9 positions agree with TRBD1. Trimming at V came to 2 bases and at J to 7 bases, leaving 9 bases not matched to a gene. CDR3 length: 16 amino acids. Germline-derived CDR1 and CDR2 are LNHDA and SQIVND (reference sequence). The CDR3 here is CASSITGQGNGQPQHF. Written as DNA, the CDR3 is TGTGCCAGTAGTATAACGGGACAGGGAAACGGGCAGCCCCAGCATTTT.

The rearrangement joins TRBV6-6 to TRBJ2-5, with D perhaps matching TRBD2 (6 bases). The CDR3 is made up of 13 amino acids. Per germline, CDR1 MNHNY and CDR2 SVGAGI (reference sequence). Deletions cut 2 bases from V and 5 bases from J, with 9 bases between. The CDR3 DNA is TGTGCCAGCAGTTACCCGGGAGTGGAGACCCAGTACTTC. Protein product: CASSYPGVETQYF.

V is TRBV9 and J is TRBJ2-5; 8 bases match TRBD2. Germline V gives CDR1 SGDLS, CDR2 YYNGEE. CDR3 size: 15 residues. The junction had 2 bases not matched to a gene; V was cut back by 0 bases and J by 1 base. The CDR3 DNA reads as TGTGCCAGCAGCGTAGCGGGGGGGCGCCAAGAGACCCAGTACTTC. This translates into CASSVAGGRQETQYF.